This T cell receptor (beta chain) was captured by sequencing in a study of blood T cells in healthy people across ages (dated by TCRdb to about 2015). As for the study more broadly: In model experiments, template switching captured about one uniquely barcoded TCR beta cDNA molecule for every two T cells. The study analyzed two additional independent replicas of 1 million unique cDNA reads from the same blood draw for two donors, one aged 18 to 30 and one aged 80 or older. To track age-related changes in TCR beta repertoire diversity, the study relied on deep sequencing normalized with unique cDNA molecular identifiers. To avoid experimental bias, donors of different ages were distributed randomly across sequencing lanes. The donors were divided into four age groups: young (average around 16 years), middle-aged (approximately 39), aged (about 60) and long-lived (roughly 86).

The protocol used for the library was 5' RACE. TCRdb records Illumina HiSeq 2500 as the sequencer. A second PCR of roughly 7 to 11 cycles was performed with a sample-barcoded 5' primer and a J-beta primer mix. A unique molecular identifier was introduced onto each TCR beta cDNA molecule by a template-switch 5' adaptor carrying 12 random nucleotides. Each sample yielded at least 2.5 million CDR3-containing paired-end reads. First-strand cDNA was synthesized from all RNA with the Mint cDNA synthesis kit, primed by a TRBC-specific oligonucleotide. All cDNA was treated with uracil-DNA glycosylase and then went through a first 18-cycle PCR with the universal primers M1SS and BC2_uni_R. The original pipeline was this. Normalization of each sample was performed by random selection of 1 million high-quality reads, each carrying a distinct molecular identifier. Instead of being binned into consensus sequences, reads with shared molecular identifiers were discarded. MiTCR, run with a Q25 quality threshold and the strictest error-elimination algorithm, handled CDR3 identification, clonotype clustering and error correction. Lower-bound total TCR beta diversity was estimated with a nonparametric unseen species model using Euler transformation. TCRdb passed the public sequencing reads through fastp at Q25 and MiXCR, retaining productive beta sequences. Here each entry gathers all rows of one CDR3 protein and keeps the most common genes and DNA. The V and J calls and clone size come from TCRdb's table, not from the authors' own analysis. Recorded for this sample are 1.5 million to 2 million distinct CDR3 sequences; 28% of them occurred a single time. The top ten constitute about 8% of the sample.

General conclusions and limits of the study: Compared with the aged group, the long-lived group had more naive CD4+ T cells, fewer expanded clones and increased TCR diversity, a pattern suggesting age selection. As age increased, observed TCR beta diversity per million T cells dropped in a roughly linear way, and a significant reduction was already evident by age about 36. Because profiling used bulk unsorted PBMCs, naive and antigen-experienced compartments could not be compared conclusively. Estimates of total diversity from one million sequenced T cells were regarded as lower bounds and underestimates. The CMV infection status of donors was not known, potentially confounding age-related changes in expanded clonotypes. A strong correlation was found between observed TCR beta diversity and the percentage of naive T cells measured by flow cytometry.

Donors were 30 to 45 systemically healthy Caucasian individuals from Russia aged roughly 6 to 90 years. Approximately 10 milliliters of peripheral blood were collected from each donor into EDTA-treated Vacutainer tubes. Ficoll-Paque density-gradient centrifugation was used to isolate PBMCs, with at least 6.5 million per sample. Trizol reagent was used to extract total RNA from PBMCs, with at least 5.5 micrograms per sample. Naive CD45RAhigh/CD27high T cell percentages were measured by flow cytometry on a PBMC aliquot from every donor. V is pruned by 3 bases and J by 4 bases, leaving 7 bases of the junction without a gene match. Based on the germline V gene, the CDR1 and CDR2 sequences are SGHRS and YFSETQ. From its cysteine to its phenylalanine, the CDR3 spans 16 amino acids. Just CDR3 DNA is preserved here, 48 bases in frame from base 1. Concerning this clonotype itself: It has no known antigen specificity. One base away there is no much larger clone; base qualities are not given.

This TCR was sampled from a woman under 40 in good health. The rearrangement combines TRBV5-1 with TRBJ2-1, and 10 junctional nucleotides match TRBD2. The sample taken for sequencing was blood. The DNA sequence is as follows: TGCGCCAGCAGCTCAGAAGCGGGAGGGCCTTACAATGAGCAGTTCTTC. This yields the protein CASSSEAGGPYNEQFF.